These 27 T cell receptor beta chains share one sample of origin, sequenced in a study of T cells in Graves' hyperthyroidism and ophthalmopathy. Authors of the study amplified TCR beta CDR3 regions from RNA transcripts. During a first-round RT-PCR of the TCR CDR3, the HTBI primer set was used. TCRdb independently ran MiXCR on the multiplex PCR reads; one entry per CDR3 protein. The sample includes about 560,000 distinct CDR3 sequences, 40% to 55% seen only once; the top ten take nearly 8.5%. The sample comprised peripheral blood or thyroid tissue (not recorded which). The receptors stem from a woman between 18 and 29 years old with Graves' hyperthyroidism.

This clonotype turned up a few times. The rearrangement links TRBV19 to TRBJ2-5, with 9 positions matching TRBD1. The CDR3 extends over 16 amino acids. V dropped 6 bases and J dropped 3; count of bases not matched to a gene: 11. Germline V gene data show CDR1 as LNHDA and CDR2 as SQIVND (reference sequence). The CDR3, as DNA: TGTGCCAGTAGCCGACTCACAGGGGGCTGGGAAGAGACCCAGTACTTC. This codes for CASSRLTGGWEETQYF.

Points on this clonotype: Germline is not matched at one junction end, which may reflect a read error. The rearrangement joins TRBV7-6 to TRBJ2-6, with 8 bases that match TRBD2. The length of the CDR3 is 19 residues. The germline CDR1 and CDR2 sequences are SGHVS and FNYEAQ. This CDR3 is CASGLAGWGRTSGANVLTF. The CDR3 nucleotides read TGTGCCAGCGGCTTAGCGGGGTGGGGGCGGACATCTGGGGCCAACGTCCTGACTTTC.

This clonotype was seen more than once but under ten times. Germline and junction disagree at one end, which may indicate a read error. The CDR3: CASSQVPAGAQETQYF. The DNA of the CDR3 is TGCGCCAGCAGCCAAGTTCCCGCAGGGGCTCAAGAGACCCAGTACTTC. The chain carries TRBV7-3 and TRBJ2-5; tentatively, D is TRBD1 (6 bases). The CDR3 length is 16 residues. Germline assignment: CDR1 SGHTA and CDR2 FQGTGA. The full variable domain, completed using reference TRBV7-3 and TRBJ2-5, is GAGVSQTPSNKVTEKGKYVELRCDPISGHTALYWYRQSLGQGPEFLIYFQGTGAADDSGLPNDRFFAVRPEGSVSTLKIQRTERGDSAVYLCASSQVPAGAQETQYFGPGTRLLVL.

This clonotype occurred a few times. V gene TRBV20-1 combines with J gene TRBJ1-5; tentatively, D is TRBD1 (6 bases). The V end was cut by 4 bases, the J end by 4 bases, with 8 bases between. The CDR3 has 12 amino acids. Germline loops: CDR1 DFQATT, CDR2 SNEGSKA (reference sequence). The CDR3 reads CSATTGNQPQHF. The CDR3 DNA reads TGCAGTGCTACTACAGGGAATCAGCCCCAGCATTTT.

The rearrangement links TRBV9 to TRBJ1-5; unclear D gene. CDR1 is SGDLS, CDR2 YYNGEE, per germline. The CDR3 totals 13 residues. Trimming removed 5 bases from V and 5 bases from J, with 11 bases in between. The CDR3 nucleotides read TGTGCCAGCAGTCGAAACGGGGATCAGCCCCAGCATTTT. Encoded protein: CASSRNGDQPQHF.

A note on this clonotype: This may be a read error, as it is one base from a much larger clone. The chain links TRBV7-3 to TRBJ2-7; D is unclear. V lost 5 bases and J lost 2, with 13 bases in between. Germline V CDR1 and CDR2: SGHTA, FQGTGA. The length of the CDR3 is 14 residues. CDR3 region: CASSLREVAYEQYF. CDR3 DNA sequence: TGTGCCAGCAGCCTACGTGAGGTCGCCTACGAGCAGTACTTC.

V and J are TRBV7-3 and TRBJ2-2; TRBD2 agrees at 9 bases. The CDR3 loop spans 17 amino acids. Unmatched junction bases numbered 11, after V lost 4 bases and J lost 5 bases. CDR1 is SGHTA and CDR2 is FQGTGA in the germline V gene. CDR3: CASSSLRPSGDTGELFF. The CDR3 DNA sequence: TGTGCCAGCAGCTCCCTCCGTCCTAGCGGGGATACCGGGGAGCTGTTTTTT.

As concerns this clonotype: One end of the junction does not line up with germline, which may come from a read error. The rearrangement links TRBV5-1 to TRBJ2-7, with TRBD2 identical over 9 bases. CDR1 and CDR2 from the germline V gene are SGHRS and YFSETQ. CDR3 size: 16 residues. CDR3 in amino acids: CASSQVGASGNHEQYF. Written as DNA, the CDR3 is TGTGCCAGCAGCCAAGTCGGCGCTAGCGGGAATCACGAGCAGTACTTC. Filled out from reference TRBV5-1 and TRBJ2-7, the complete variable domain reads KAGVTQTPRYLIKTRGQQVTLSCSPISGHRSVSWYQQTPGQGLQFLFEYFSETQRNKGNFPGRFSGRQFSNSRSEMNVSTLELGDSALYLCASSQVGASGNHEQYFGPGTRLTVT.

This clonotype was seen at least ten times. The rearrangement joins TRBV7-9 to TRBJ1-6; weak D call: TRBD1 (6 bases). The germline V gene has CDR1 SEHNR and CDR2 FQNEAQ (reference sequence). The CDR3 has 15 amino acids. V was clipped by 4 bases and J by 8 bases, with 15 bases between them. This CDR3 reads CASSSLGQSDSPLHF. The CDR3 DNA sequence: TGTGCCAGCAGCTCATTAGGACAGTCGGATTCACCCCTCCACTTT. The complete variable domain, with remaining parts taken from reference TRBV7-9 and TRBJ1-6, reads DTGVSQNPRHKITKRGQNVTFRCDPISEHNRLYWYRQTLGQGPEFLTYFQNEAQLEKSRLLSDRFSAERPKGSFSTLEIQRTEQGDSAMYLCASSSLGQSDSPLHFGNGTRLTVT.

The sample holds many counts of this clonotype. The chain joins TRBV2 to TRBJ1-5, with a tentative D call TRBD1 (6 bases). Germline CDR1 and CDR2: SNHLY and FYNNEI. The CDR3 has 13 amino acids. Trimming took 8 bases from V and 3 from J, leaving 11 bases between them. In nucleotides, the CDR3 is TGTGCCAGCGTACAGGGATTCAATCAGCCCCAGCATTTT. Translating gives CASVQGFNQPQHF.

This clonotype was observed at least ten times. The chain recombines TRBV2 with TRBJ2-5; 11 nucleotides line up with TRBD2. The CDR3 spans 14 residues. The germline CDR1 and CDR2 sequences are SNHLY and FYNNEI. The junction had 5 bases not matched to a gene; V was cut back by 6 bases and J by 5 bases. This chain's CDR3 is CASRRLAGRETQYF. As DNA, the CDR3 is TGTGCCAGCAGACGACTAGCGGGAAGGGAGACCCAGTACTTC. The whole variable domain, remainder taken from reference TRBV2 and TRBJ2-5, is EPEVTQTPSHQVTQMGQEVILRCVPISNHLYFYWYRQILGQKVEFLVSFYNNEISEKSEIFDDQFSVERPDGSNFTLKIRSTKLEDSAMYFCASRRLAGRETQYFGPGTRLLVL.

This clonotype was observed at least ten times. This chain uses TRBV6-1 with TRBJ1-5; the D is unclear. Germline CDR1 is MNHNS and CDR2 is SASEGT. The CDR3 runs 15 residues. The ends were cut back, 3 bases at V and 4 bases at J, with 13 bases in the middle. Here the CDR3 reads CASSEAGRPNQPQHF. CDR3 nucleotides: TGTGCCAGCAGTGAGGCGGGCAGGCCAAATCAGCCCCAGCATTTT.

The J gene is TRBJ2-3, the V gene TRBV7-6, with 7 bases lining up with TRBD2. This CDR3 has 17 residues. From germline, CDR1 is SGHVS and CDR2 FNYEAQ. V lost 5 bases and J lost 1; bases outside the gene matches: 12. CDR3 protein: CASSRIPPSGGTDTQYF. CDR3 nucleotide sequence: TGTGCCAGCAGCCGAATCCCTCCTAGCGGAGGCACAGATACGCAGTATTTT.

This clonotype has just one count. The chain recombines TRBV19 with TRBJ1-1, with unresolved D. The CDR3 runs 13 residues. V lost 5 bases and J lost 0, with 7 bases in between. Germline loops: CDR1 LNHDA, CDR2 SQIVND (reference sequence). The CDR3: CASSRILNTEAFF. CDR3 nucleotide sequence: TGTGCCAGTAGTCGGATTTTGAACACTGAAGCTTTCTTT. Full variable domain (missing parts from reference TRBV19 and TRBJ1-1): DGGITQSPKYLFRKEGQNVTLSCEQNLNHDAMYWYRQDPGQGLRLIYYSQIVNDFQKGDIAEGYSVSREKKESFPLTVTSAQKNPTAFYLCASSRILNTEAFFGQGTRLTVV.

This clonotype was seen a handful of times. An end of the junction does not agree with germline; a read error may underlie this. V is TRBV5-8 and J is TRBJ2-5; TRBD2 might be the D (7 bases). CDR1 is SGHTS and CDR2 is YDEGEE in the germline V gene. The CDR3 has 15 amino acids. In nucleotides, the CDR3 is TGCGCCAGCAGCCAAGACGGGGGGCTTCAAGAGACCCAGTACTTC. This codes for CASSQDGGLQETQYF.

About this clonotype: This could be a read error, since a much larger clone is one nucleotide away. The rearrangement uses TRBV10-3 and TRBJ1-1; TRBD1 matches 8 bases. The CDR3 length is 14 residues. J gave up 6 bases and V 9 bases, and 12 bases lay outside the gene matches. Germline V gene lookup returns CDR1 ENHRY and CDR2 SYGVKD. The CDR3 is CAMSPDREGAEAFF. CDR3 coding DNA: TGTGCCATGAGCCCGGACAGGGAGGGAGCTGAAGCTTTCTTT.

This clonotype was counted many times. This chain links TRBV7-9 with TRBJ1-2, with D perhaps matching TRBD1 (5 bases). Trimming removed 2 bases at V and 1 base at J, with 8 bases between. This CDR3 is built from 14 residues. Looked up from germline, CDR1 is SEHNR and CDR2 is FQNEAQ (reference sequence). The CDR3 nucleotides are TGTGCCAGCAGCTTATCACAGGTTAACTATGGCTACACCTTC. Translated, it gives CASSLSQVNYGYTF.

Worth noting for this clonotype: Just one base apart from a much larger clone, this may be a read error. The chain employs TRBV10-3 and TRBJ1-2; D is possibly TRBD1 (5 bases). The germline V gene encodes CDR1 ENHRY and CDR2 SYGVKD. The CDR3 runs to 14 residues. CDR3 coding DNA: TGTGCCATCAGTGAGTCCCCAGGGATCTATGGCTGCACCTTC. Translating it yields CAISESPGIYGCTF.

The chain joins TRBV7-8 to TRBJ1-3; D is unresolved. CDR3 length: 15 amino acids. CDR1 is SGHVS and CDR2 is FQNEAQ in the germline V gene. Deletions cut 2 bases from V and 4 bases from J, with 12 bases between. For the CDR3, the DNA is TGTGCCAGCAGCTTAAGAGTAGCGGCGGGAAACACCATATATTTT. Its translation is CASSLRVAAGNTIYF.

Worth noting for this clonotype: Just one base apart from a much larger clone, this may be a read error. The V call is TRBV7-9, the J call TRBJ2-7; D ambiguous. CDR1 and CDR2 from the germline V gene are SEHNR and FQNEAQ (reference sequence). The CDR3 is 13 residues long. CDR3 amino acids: CASGLAPRDEQYF. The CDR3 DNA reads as TGTGCCAGCGGCTTAGCCCCTAGAGACGAGCAGTACTTC.

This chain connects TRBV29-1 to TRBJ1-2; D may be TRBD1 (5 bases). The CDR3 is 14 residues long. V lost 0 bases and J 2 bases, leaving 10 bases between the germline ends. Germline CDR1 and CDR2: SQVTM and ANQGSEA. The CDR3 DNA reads TGCAGCGTTGAAGATCGCGGGGCCAACTATGGCTACACCTTC. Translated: CSVEDRGANYGYTF.

CDR3 sequence: CASRNLRGYEQYF. CDR3 nucleotides: TGCGCCAGCAGGAACCTGAGAGGTTACGAGCAGTACTTC. The rearrangement links TRBV5-1 to TRBJ2-7, with unresolved D. Per germline, CDR1 SGHRS and CDR2 YFSETQ. Trimming cost V 5 bases and J 4 bases, with 13 bases left between them. This CDR3 spans 13 amino acids.

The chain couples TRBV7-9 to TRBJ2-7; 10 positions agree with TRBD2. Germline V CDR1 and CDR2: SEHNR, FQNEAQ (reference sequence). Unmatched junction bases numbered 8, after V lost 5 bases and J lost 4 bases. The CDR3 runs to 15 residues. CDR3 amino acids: CASSPDSGRVYEQYF. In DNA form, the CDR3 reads TGTGCCAGCAGCCCAGACAGCGGGAGGGTGTACGAGCAGTACTTC. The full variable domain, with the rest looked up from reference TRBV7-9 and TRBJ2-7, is DTGVSQNPRHKITKRGQNVTFRCDPISEHNRLYWYRQTLGQGPEFLTYFQNEAQLEKSRLLSDRFSAERPKGSFSTLEIQRTEQGDSAMYLCASSPDSGRVYEQYFGPGTRLTVT.

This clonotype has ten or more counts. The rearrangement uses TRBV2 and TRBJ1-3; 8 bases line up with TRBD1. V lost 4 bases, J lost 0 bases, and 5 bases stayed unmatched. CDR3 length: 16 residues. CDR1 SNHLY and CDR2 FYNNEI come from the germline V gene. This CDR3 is CASSAMGQVSGNTIYF. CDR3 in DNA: TGTGCCAGCAGTGCCATGGGACAGGTCTCTGGAAACACCATATATTTT.

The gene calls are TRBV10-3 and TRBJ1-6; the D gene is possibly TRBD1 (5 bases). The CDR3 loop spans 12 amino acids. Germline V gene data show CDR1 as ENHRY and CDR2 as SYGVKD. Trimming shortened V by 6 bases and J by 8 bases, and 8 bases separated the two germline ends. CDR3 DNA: TGTGCCATCAGACAAGGGGATTCACCCCTCCACTTT. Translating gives CAIRQGDSPLHF.

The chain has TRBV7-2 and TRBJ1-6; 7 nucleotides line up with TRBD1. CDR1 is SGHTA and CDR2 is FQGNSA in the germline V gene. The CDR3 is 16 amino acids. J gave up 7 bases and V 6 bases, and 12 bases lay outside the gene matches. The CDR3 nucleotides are TGTGCCAGCAGAGATGTACGGACAGGAGGAAATTCACCCCTCCACTTT. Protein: CASRDVRTGGNSPLHF.

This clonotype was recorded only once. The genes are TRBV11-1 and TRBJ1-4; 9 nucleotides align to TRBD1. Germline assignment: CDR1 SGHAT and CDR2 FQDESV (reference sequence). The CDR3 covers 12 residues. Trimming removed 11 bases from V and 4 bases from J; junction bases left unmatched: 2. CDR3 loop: CAQTGGNEKLFF. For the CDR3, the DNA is TGTGCCCAGACAGGGGGTAATGAAAAACTGTTTTTT.